These 10 T cell receptor beta chains were all obtained from the same sample, sequenced in a study of CD8+ T cells in alopecia areata. Treatment reported: oral pan-JAK inhibitor, 5-10 mg twice daily. Reverse transcribed after extraction, RNA yielded cDNA as the sequencing template. The assay was immunoSEQ multiplex PCR, and TCRdb's table has in-frame clones only and misses some. The sample includes 75,000 to 85,000 clones, approximately 72% of them seen just once. The source material was CD8+ T cells sorted from blood, sampled at week 24, from a patient treated with tofacitinib. The receptor set was obtained from a human donor with alopecia areata.

The V gene is TRBV12-5, the J gene TRBJ2-3; TRBD1 or TRBD2 may be the D gene (5 bases each). Trimming removed 1 base at V and 4 bases at J, with 9 bases between. Germline V gene lookup returns CDR1 LGHNT and CDR2 FRNRAP. The CDR3 totals 14 residues. CDR3 loop: CASGLDVGADTQYF. The CDR3 DNA sequence: TGTGCTAGTGGTTTGGATGTGGGGGCAGATACGCAGTATTTT.

The chain employs TRBV29-1 and TRBJ2-7; unclear D gene. The CDR3 spans 12 residues. V was trimmed by 4 bases and J by 0 bases, leaving 7 bases between them. Germline values: CDR1 SQVTM, CDR2 ANQGSEA. The CDR3 sequence: CSVVVSSYEQYF. The DNA for the CDR3 is TGCAGCGTTGTAGTTTCCTCCTACGAGCAGTACTTC.

This clone was observed once. The J gene is TRBJ1-6, the V gene TRBV6-1; 9 bases line up with TRBD1. In germline, CDR1 is MNHNS, CDR2 SASEGT. The CDR3 sequence is 17 residues long. The junction had 8 bases not matched to a gene; V was cut back by 4 bases and J by 4 bases. The CDR3 DNA is TGTGCCAGCAGTGCCGGGACAGGGTATCGGTATAATTCACCCCTCCACTTT. Translated: CASSAGTGYRYNSPLHF.

The chain carries TRBV7-3 and TRBJ2-6; D may be TRBD2 (5 bases). The CDR3 extends over 13 amino acids. Germline CDR1 reads SGHTA; CDR2 reads FQGTGA. V lost 5 bases and J 3 bases, leaving 5 bases between the germline ends. The CDR3 reads CASSGSGANVLTF. The CDR3 DNA reads as TGTGCCAGCAGCGGGAGTGGGGCCAACGTCCTGACTTTC.

This clone was found once. The rearrangement uses TRBV2 and TRBJ1-2; 9 bases are shared with TRBD1. Trimming took 10 bases from V and 7 from J; bases not matched to a gene: 7. The CDR3 sequence is 12 residues long. Germline CDR1 SNHLY, CDR2 FYNNEI. In nucleotides, the CDR3 is TGTGCCATAAGGGACAGGGAGGGTGGCTACACCTTC. It specifies CAIRDREGGYTF.

The rearrangement joins TRBV7-6 to TRBJ2-1; D might be TRBD1 (5 bases). V lost 1 base and J 0 bases, leaving 19 bases between the germline ends. Germline V gene lookup returns CDR1 SGHVS and CDR2 FNYEAQ. This CDR3 has 19 amino acids. CDR3 in DNA: TGTGCCAGCAGCTTAGGGACAACCCTGCAAGCGAACTCCTACAATGAGCAGTTCTTC. Translated, it gives CASSLGTTLQANSYNEQFF.

The rearrangement joins TRBV4-3 to TRBJ1-2; 8 bases are shared with TRBD1. The CDR3 length is 17 residues. V lost 2 bases, J lost 2 bases, and 10 bases stayed unmatched. The germline V gene encodes CDR1 LGHNA and CDR2 YSLEER. CDR3 sequence: CASSQLPPGGLNYGYTF. The CDR3 DNA reads as TGCGCCAGCAGCCAATTGCCGCCAGGGGGCTTGAACTATGGCTACACCTTC.

CDR3 protein: CASTMDPDRGETQYF. The CDR3 nucleotides read TGTGCCAGCACCATGGACCCGGACCGCGGAGAGACCCAGTACTTC. J is TRBJ2-5 and V is TRBV28; no clear D gene. V was cut by 7 bases and J by 4 bases, with 19 bases left in between. The CDR3 is 15 amino acids. Germline CDR1 is MDHEN and CDR2 is SYDVKM.

There are a few counts of this clone. This chain joins TRBV19 and TRBJ1-1, with TRBD1 matching over 9 bases. The CDR3 covers 14 residues. CDR1 LNHDA and CDR2 SQIVND come from the germline V gene (reference sequence). The J segment lost 5 bases and the V segment lost 7 bases, leaving 8 bases of the junction unmatched. CDR3 protein: CASTVGQGGTEAFF. CDR3 coding DNA: TGTGCCAGTACCGTGGGACAGGGCGGGACTGAAGCTTTCTTT.

The CDR3 reads CAWQGVTTTGELFF. CDR3 DNA sequence: TGTGCCTGGCAGGGTGTCACGACCACCGGGGAGCTGTTTTTT. The V and J genes are TRBV30 and TRBJ2-2; the D gene is possibly TRBD1 (5 bases). Trimming took off 5 bases at V and 4 bases at J, with 14 bases between the two ends. Germline loops: CDR1 GTSNPN, CDR2 SVGIG (reference sequence). The CDR3 totals 14 residues.